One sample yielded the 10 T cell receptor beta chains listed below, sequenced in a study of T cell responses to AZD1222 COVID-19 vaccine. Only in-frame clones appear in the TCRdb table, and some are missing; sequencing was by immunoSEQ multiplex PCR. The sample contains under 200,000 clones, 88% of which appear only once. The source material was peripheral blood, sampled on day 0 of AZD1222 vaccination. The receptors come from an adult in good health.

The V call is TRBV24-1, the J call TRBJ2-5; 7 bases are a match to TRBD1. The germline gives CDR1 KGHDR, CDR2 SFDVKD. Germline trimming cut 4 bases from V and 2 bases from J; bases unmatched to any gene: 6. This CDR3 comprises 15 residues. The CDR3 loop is CATSDTGTVQETQYF. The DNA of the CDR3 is TGTGCCACCAGTGACACCGGGACAGTTCAAGAGACCCAGTACTTC.

The CDR3 loop reads CASSGLQGVANYGYTF. The DNA of the CDR3 is TGTGCCAGCAGCGGATTACAGGGGGTGGCTAACTATGGCTACACCTTC. The rearrangement joins TRBV9 to TRBJ1-2; 8 bases are a match to TRBD1. J gave up 0 bases and V 3 bases, and 7 bases lay outside the gene matches. This CDR3 has 16 residues. Germline CDR1 reads SGDLS; CDR2 reads YYNGEE. Variable domain in full (rest from reference TRBV9 and TRBJ1-2): DSGVTQTPKHLITATGQRVTLRCSPRSGDLSVYWYQQSLDQGLQFLIQYYNGEERAKGNILERFSAQQFPDLHSELNLSSLELGDSALYFCASSGLQGVANYGYTFGSGTRLTVV.

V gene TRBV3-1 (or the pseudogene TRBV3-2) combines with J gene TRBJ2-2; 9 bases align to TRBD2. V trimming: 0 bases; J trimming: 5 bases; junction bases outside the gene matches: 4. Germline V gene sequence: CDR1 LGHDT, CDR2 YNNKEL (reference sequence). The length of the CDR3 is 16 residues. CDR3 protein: CASSQDPSGATGELFF. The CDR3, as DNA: TGTGCCAGCAGCCAAGATCCTAGCGGGGCTACCGGGGAGCTGTTTTTT.

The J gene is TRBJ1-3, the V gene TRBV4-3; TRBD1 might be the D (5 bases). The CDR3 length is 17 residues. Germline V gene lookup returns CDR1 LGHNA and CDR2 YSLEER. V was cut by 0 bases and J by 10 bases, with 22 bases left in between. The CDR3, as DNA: TGCGCCAGCAGCCAAGATACCAGAGGGGCAGGGCGAATGACCATATATTTT. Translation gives CASSQDTRGAGRMTIYF.

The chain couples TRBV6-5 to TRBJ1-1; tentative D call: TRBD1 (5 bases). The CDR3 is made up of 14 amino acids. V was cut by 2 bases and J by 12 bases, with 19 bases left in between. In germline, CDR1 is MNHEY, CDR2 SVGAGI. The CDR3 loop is CASSYVAGDLSPFF. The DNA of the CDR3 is TGTGCCAGCAGTTACGTCGCGGGGGACCTCTCCCCTTTCTTT.

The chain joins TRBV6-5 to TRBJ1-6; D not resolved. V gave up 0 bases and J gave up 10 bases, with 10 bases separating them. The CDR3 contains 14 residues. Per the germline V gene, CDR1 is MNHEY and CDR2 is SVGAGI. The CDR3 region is CASSYSTGGSPLHF. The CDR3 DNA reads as TGTGCCAGCAGTTACTCGACCGGTGGGTCACCCCTCCACTTT.

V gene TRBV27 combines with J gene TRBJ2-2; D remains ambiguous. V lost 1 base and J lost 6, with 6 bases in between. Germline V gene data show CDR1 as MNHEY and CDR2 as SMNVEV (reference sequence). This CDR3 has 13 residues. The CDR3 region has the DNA TGTGCCAGCAGTTTATGGGTACCCGGGGAGCTGTTTTTT. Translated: CASSLWVPGELFF.

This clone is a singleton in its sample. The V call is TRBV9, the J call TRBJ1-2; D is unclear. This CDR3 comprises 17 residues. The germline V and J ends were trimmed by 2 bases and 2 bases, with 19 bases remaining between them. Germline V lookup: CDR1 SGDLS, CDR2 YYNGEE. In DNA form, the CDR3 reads TGTGCCAGCAGCGTTAGCCCTTTTACAGATTTCAACTATGGCTACACCTTC. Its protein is CASSVSPFTDFNYGYTF.

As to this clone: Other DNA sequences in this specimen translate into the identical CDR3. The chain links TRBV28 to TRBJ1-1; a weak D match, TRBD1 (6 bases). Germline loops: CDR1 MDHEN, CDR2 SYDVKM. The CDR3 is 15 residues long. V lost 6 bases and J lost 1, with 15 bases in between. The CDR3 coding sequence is TGTGCCAGCAGCTTGGCCGGGGGCGGGAACACTGAAGCTTTCTTT. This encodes CASSLAGGGNTEAFF.

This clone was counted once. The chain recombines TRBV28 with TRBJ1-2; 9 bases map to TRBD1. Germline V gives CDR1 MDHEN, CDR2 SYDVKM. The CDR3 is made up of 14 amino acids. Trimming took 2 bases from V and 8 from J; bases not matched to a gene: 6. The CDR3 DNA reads TGTGCCAGCAGTTTAGGGACAGGGCGAAAGGGCTACACCTTC. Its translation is CASSLGTGRKGYTF.